This section outlines one T cell receptor (beta chain) sequence together with its context. The ends lost 0 bases at V and 7 bases at J; junction bases unmatched: 3. Germline CDR1 reads WNHNN; CDR2 reads SYGVQD (reference sequence). This CDR3 is built from 14 residues. This record comes from a study of blood T cell repertoires in COVID-19. Study as a whole: The samples span acute and convalescent COVID-19 from the United States, Italy and Spain. Sources were T cells, B-cell-depleted T cells, or PBMCs; the material itself was cDNA or gDNA.

Source study methods: Amplification of reference gene primers was used by the study to estimate nucleated cell counts. The protocol was immunoSEQ multiplex PCR, while the TCRdb copy is restricted to in-frame clones and leaves out a portion. V and J calls and clone size are given by that table; D and trimming were obtained from the DNA. Here the sample spans under 200,000 clones, over 80% being singletons. V usage is TRBV10-1 and J usage is TRBJ2-1; 7 positions agree with TRBD2. The sequenced sample consisted of peripheral blood. The clonotype was recovered from a woman older than 75 with active or convalescent COVID-19. The CDR3 spells CASSESGRDNEQFF. The CDR3 DNA reads as TGCGCCAGCAGTGAGTCAGGGAGGGATAATGAGCAGTTCTTC.